One sample yielded the 10 T cell receptor beta chains listed below, sequenced in a study of blood T cell repertoires in COVID-19. Here immunoSEQ multiplex PCR was the method, and the copy in TCRdb shows in-frame clones only, minus some. Counted here are around 400,000 clones, more than 75% occurring once; the ten biggest clones make up less than 11%. Sequencing was done on a sample of peripheral blood. The receptors were sampled from a woman aged 30 to 39 with COVID-19, enrolled during active disease.

This chain uses TRBV19 with TRBJ1-3; D not resolved. This CDR3 has 13 amino acids. V dropped 7 bases and J dropped 0 bases, with 7 bases sitting between them. The germline V gene has CDR1 LNHDA and CDR2 SQIVND (reference sequence). CDR3 amino acids: CASTRFSGNTIYF. CDR3 DNA sequence: TGTGCCAGTACCCGGTTCTCTGGAAACACCATATATTTT. The full variable domain, in which reference TRBV19 and TRBJ1-3 provide the parts outside the CDR3, is DGGITQSPKYLFRKEGQNVTLSCEQNLNHDAMYWYRQDPGQGLRLIYYSQIVNDFQKGDIAEGYSVSREKKESFPLTVTSAQKNPTAFYLCASTRFSGNTIYFGEGSWLTVV.

The rearrangement uses TRBV5-1 and TRBJ2-5; the match to TRBD1 covers 7 bases. The V segment lost 2 bases and the J segment 1 base; nucleotides outside the gene matches: 8. The CDR3 consists of 16 residues. Germline CDR1 reads SGHRS; CDR2 reads YFSETQ. The CDR3 coding sequence is TGCGCCAGCAGCTTAACCGGGACAGTCCCCCAAGAGACCCAGTACTTC. Amino acids: CASSLTGTVPQETQYF.

The chain recombines TRBV4-2 with TRBJ2-1, with a weak D call TRBD2 (5 bases). V shed 1 base and J shed 0 bases, with 10 bases lying between them. CDR1 and CDR2 (germline): LGHNA, YNFKEQ. The CDR3 runs to 16 residues. The CDR3 DNA reads as TGTGCCAGCAGCCAAGCGGAGCGGAGCTCCTACAATGAGCAGTTCTTC. Residues: CASSQAERSSYNEQFF.

This rearrangement joins TRBV2 to TRBJ2-7; 8 nucleotides align to TRBD1. The trim removed 7 bases at V and 5 bases at J, leaving 4 bases unmatched. CDR3 length: 12 residues. The germline gives CDR1 SNHLY, CDR2 FYNNEI. Written as DNA, the CDR3 is TGTGCCAGCACCGGACAGGGTAACGAGCAGTACTTC. Its protein is CASTGQGNEQYF. Full variable domain (outside the CDR3, taken from reference TRBV2 and TRBJ2-7): EPEVTQTPSHQVTQMGQEVILRCVPISNHLYFYWYRQILGQKVEFLVSFYNNEISEKSEIFDDQFSVERPDGSNFTLKIRSTKLEDSAMYFCASTGQGNEQYFGPGTRLTVT.

This clone was found a few times. The chain combines TRBV5-4 with TRBJ2-2; a weak D match, TRBD2 (5 bases). There are 14 residues in the CDR3. The germline V gene has CDR1 SGHNT and CDR2 YYREEE (reference sequence). V lost 4 bases, J lost 5 bases, and 12 bases lay in between. The CDR3, as DNA: TGTGCCAGCAGCCGCGACTACCCGACCGGGGAGCTGTTTTTT. Its protein product is CASSRDYPTGELFF.

This chain uses TRBV28 with TRBJ2-7; 10 bases match TRBD1. V was pared by 6 bases and J by 2 bases, with 4 bases of the junction left unmatched. Germline V lookup: CDR1 MDHEN, CDR2 SYDVKM. The CDR3 contains 14 residues. The CDR3 sequence is CASSRDRGAYEQYF. CDR3 in DNA: TGTGCCAGCAGCCGGGACAGGGGTGCCTACGAGCAGTACTTC.

The chain combines TRBV5-6 with TRBJ1-2, with a weak D call TRBD1 (6 bases). Trimming stripped 4 bases from V and 4 bases from J, with 11 bases between. Per the germline V gene, CDR1 is SGHDT and CDR2 is YYEEEE. This CDR3 comprises 13 residues. This CDR3 reads CASSQDRLYGYTF. The CDR3 DNA follows: TGTGCCAGCAGCCAAGACAGGCTCTATGGCTACACCTTC.

The chain combines TRBV3-1 (or the pseudogene TRBV3-2) with TRBJ1-5, with 8 bases aligning to TRBD1. The ends lost 5 bases at V and 4 bases at J; junction bases unmatched: 7. The CDR3 runs 15 residues. Germline CDR1 and CDR2: LGHDT and YNNKEL (reference sequence). The DNA of the CDR3 is TGTGCCAGCAGCTCGGGACAGGCCGGTAATCAGCCCCAGCATTTT. Its protein is CASSSGQAGNQPQHF.

V usage is TRBV6-5 and J usage is TRBJ1-5; D is perhaps TRBD1 (6 bases). Germline lookup yields CDR1 MNHEY and CDR2 SVGAGI. The CDR3 is 15 residues long. Trimming removed 2 bases from V and 6 bases from J, with 14 bases in between. CDR3 DNA sequence: TGTGCCAGCAGTTACGACCACAGGGTTGGTCAGCCCCAGCATTTT. Its translation: CASSYDHRVGQPQHF.

This clone occurred a few times. CDR3 loop: CASSSGQQNTGELFF. The CDR3 nucleotides are TGTGCCAGCAGCTCGGGACAGCAGAACACCGGGGAGCTGTTTTTT. The rearrangement joins TRBV11-2 to TRBJ2-2; TRBD1 matches 7 bases. The CDR3 runs 15 residues. V shed 4 bases, J shed 1 base, and the junction held 3 bases outside the gene matches. Germline V gene data show CDR1 as SGHAT and CDR2 as FQNNGV.